These 2 T cell receptor beta chains came from one sample sequenced in a study of Ad26.COV2.S vaccination and SARS-CoV-2 variants. Sequencing used immunoSEQ multiplex PCR; TCRdb keeps in-frame clones, though not all of them. Of about 180,000 clones in the sample, roughly 89% were seen once. The sequencing used peripheral blood, collected after recovery from COVID-19. The receptors were gathered from a human donor who had recovered from COVID-19.

V is TRBV14 and J is TRBJ2-1, with D possibly TRBD1 on 8 matching bases. The CDR3 totals 15 residues. V dropped 4 bases and J dropped 6 bases, with 16 bases sitting between them. CDR1 and CDR2 from the germline V gene are SGHDN and FVKESK. Here the CDR3 reads CASSPNRGRGNEQFF. The CDR3, as DNA: TGTGCCAGCAGCCCAAACAGGGGGAGGGGCAATGAGCAGTTCTTC.

CDR3 protein: CASSASGTGGTGYTF. CDR3 DNA sequence: TGTGCCAGCAGCGCATCCGGGACAGGGGGAACTGGCTACACCTTC. V is TRBV7-9 and J is TRBJ1-2, with 11 bases identical to TRBD1. The CDR3 has 15 amino acids. The trim removed 5 bases at V and 7 bases at J, leaving 9 bases unmatched. CDR1 and CDR2 (germline): SEHNR, FQNEAQ (reference sequence).